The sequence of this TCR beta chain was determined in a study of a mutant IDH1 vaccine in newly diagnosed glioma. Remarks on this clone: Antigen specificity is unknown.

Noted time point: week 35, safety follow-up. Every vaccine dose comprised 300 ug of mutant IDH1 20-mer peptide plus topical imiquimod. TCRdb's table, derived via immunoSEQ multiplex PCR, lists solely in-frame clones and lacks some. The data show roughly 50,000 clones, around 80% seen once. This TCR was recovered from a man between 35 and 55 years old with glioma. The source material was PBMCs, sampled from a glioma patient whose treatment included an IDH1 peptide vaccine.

The CDR3 DNA is TGTGCCTGGAGCGACCAGGGGGCCAACTATGGCTACACCTTC. Protein product: CAWSDQGANYGYTF. The V call is TRBV30, the J call TRBJ1-2; 8 bases map to TRBD1. The CDR3 spans 14 residues. V dropped 3 bases and J dropped 2; count of bases not matched to a gene: 5. Germline CDR1 GTSNPN, CDR2 SVGIG (reference sequence).